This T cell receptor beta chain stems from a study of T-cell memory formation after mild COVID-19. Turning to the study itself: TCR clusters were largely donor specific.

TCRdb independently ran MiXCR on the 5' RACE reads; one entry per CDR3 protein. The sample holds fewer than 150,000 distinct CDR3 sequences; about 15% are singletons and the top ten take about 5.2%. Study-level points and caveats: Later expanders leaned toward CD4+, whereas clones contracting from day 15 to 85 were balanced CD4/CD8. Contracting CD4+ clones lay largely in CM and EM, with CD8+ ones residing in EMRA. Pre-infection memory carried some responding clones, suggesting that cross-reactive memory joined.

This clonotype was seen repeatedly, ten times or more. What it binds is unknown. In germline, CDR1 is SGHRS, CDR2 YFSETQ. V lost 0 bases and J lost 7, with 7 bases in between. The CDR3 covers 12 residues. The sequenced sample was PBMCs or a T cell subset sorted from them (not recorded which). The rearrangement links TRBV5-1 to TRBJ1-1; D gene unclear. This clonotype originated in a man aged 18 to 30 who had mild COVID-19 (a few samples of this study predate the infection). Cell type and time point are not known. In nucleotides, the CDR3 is TGCGCCAGCAGCTTGGTAGCGGGTGAAGCTTTCTTT. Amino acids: CASSLVAGEAFF. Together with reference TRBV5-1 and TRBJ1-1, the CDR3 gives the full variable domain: KAGVTQTPRYLIKTRGQQVTLSCSPISGHRSVSWYQQTPGQGLQFLFEYFSETQRNKGNFPGRFSGRQFSNSRSEMNVSTLELGDSALYLCASSLVAGEAFFGQGTRLTVV.